These T cell receptor beta chains were read from a single sample in a study of blood T cells in healthy people across ages. Using its own MiXCR run on the 5' RACE reads, TCRdb lists one record per CDR3 protein. The sample records roughly 1.5 million distinct CDR3 sequences, approximately 43% being singletons. The sample taken for sequencing was blood. Receptors originate from a woman aged 18-29 years in good health. CDR3s include the opening cysteine and the closing phenylalanine or tryptophan.

TRBJ2-3,TRBV11-2,CASSAFYRVPTDAQYF
TRBJ2-1,TRBV4-2,CASSQEELAGGLLNEQFF
TRBJ2-1,TRBV20-1,CSAGRGDEQFF
TRBJ1-2,TRBV7-9,CASSPQGLPYGYTF
TRBJ2-7,TRBV19,CASSKLAGVGNEQYF
TRBJ2-2,TRBV7-8,CASSLALGQGPTGELFF
TRBJ2-5,TRBV6-5,CASSPLLAGPYNEQYF
TRBJ2-7,TRBV12-3/TRBV12-4,CASSRAGGRGDQYF
TRBJ1-2,TRBV27,CASRLSGITYGYTF
TRBJ1-2,TRBV12-3/TRBV12-4,CASKRGGQGYTF
TRBJ2-7,TRBV27,CASSLWSGYEQYF
TRBJ2-1,TRBV2,CASPHSRLSSYNEQFF
TRBJ2-3,TRBV15,CATSRDLQGTQYF
TRBJ1-1,TRBV27,CASSLSSGGTEAFF
TRBJ2-7,TRBV14,CASSQEGGVFAYEQYF
TRBJ2-3,TRBV7-2,CASSRRTSGPTDTQYF
TRBJ2-5,TRBV27,CASSGLDPNEQYF
TRBJ2-1,TRBV5-1,CASSAPRSGSYNEQFF
TRBJ2-5,TRBV20-1,CSGSPLPGLTVGEQYF
TRBJ2-7,TRBV18,CASSPADRIYEQYF
TRBJ2-7,TRBV27,CASSAYSAYEQYF
TRBJ2-2,TRBV20-1,CSAREARRTTGELFF
TRBJ1-1,TRBV11-2,CASSLVQQAEAFF
TRBJ2-7,TRBV3-1,CASSQDRAAQYF
TRBJ2-7,TRBV27,CASSPRPLGSGNYEQYF
TRBJ2-2,TRBV29-1,CSVDIAGGPTGELFF
TRBJ1-1,TRBV12-3/TRBV12-4,CASSNRYMNTEAFF
TRBJ1-1,TRBV9,CASSPGQGGAFF
TRBJ2-7,TRBV4-3,CASSQVWDRASDEQYF
TRBJ1-5,TRBV6-1,CASSGSLDGGRAQPQHF
TRBJ2-7,TRBV7-9,CASSSTQGPSYEQYF
TRBJ1-3,TRBV25-1,CASSDRGKGYGNTIYF
TRBJ1-2,TRBV3-1,CASSQETRGAGGYTF
TRBJ2-3,TRBV7-2,CASSLAPQGGGTQYF
TRBJ1-1,TRBV3-1,CASSRSGGPEAFF
TRBJ2-1,TRBV10-3,CAISESNGEQFF
TRBJ1-5,TRBV5-1,CASSLAGQGHQPQHF
TRBJ2-3,TRBV5-1,CASSSRTGEGDTQYF
-,TRBV6-5,CASRPGQGFGEQYF
TRBJ1-1,TRBV29-1,CSVQKTGVMNTEAFF
TRBJ1-5,TRBV6-1,CASSERGRGVQPQHF
TRBJ1-2,TRBV29-1,CSPSELNYGYTF
TRBJ1-5,TRBV7-2,CASSLLPEGDNQPQHF
TRBJ1-4,TRBV3-1,CASSQEGQGGEKLFF
TRBJ2-7,TRBV10-3,CAISESSDISYEQYF
-,TRBV11-2,CASSLTGLGQVEETQYF
TRBJ2-7,TRBV24-1,CATSDPGQGSGEQYF
TRBJ2-3,TRBV20-1,CSATQGRGGVDTQYF
TRBJ1-5,TRBV20-1,CSAREGGAYSNQPQHF
-,TRBV29-1,CSVEGGSNYEQYF
TRBJ2-1,TRBV7-2,CASSLAPAGGYNEQFF
TRBJ1-1,TRBV29-1,CSTDRALTPTEAFF
TRBJ2-7,TRBV7-9,CASSSTGGLIYEQYF
TRBJ2-1,TRBV4-2,CASSQVTSGSYNEQFF
TRBJ1-2,TRBV6-2/TRBV6-3,CASSWLQTYGYTF
TRBJ2-1,TRBV24-1,CATSPSGGSSLYPYNEQFF
TRBJ2-1,TRBV28,CASSPSLNEQFF
TRBJ2-2,TRBV2,CASRRDGELFF
TRBJ2-3,TRBV12-3/TRBV12-4,CAGVPGPTGPLSTDTQYF
TRBJ2-1,TRBV7-2,CASSSQPLATRTEQFF